Given below is one TCR beta chain in context. In the same sample, other DNA sequences code for this CDR3. Here immunoSEQ multiplex PCR was the method, and the copy in TCRdb shows in-frame clones only, minus some. The table includes approximately 100,000 clones, about 82% detected once. The entry originates in a study of T cell responses to AZD1222 COVID-19 vaccine. The sequence was collected from an adult in good health. Sequenced material: peripheral blood, taken on day 0 of AZD1222 vaccination.

CDR3 bases: TGTGCCAGCAGCCAAGCAGAGACCCAGTACTTC. Protein: CASSQAETQYF. The gene calls are TRBV3-1 (or the pseudogene TRBV3-2) and TRBJ2-5, with unresolved D. The CDR3 is 11 amino acids. Trimming stripped 1 base from V and 4 bases from J, with 1 base between. Germline CDR1 and CDR2: LGHDT and YNNKEL (reference sequence).